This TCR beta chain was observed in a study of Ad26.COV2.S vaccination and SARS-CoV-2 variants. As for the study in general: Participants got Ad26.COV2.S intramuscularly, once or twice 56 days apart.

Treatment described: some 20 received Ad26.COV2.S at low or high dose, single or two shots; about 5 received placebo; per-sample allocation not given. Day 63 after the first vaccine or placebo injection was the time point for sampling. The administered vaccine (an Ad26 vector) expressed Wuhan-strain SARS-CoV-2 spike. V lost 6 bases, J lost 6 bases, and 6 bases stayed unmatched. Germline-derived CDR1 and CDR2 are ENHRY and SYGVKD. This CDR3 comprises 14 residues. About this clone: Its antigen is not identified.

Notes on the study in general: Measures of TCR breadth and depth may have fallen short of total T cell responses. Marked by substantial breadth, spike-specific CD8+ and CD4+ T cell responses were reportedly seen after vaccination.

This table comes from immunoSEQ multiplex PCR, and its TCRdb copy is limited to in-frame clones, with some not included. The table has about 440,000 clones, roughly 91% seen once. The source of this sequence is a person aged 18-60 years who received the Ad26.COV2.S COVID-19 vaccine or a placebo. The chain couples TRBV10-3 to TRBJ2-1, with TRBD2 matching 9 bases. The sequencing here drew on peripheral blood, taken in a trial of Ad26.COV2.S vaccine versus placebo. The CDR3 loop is CAIRIKTSGNEQFF. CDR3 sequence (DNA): TGTGCCATCAGGATTAAGACTAGCGGCAATGAGCAGTTCTTC.